The 18 T cell receptor beta chains listed next were all sequenced from one sample in a study of Ad26.COV2.S vaccination and SARS-CoV-2 variants. Libraries were prepared by immunoSEQ multiplex PCR; TCRdb keeps only in-frame clonotypes and omits some of them. The top ten clones hold roughly 1.5% of a sample with about 680,000 clones, 89% of them seen once. Indicated treatment: approximately 18 received Ad26.COV2.S at low or high dose, single or two shots; several received placebo; per-sample allocation not given. Sampling was done on day 63 after the first vaccine or placebo injection. The sample here was peripheral blood, taken in a trial of Ad26.COV2.S vaccine versus placebo. The receptors were sampled from a person between 18 and 65 years old who received the Ad26.COV2.S COVID-19 vaccine or a placebo.

The genes are TRBV21-1 and TRBJ2-7; TRBD1, the table's D call, lacks a check against the DNA. TRBV21-1 is described as a pseudogene. This CDR3 is built from 14 residues. CDR3 nucleotides: TGTGCCAGCAGGACAGGGGTCCCGACTGACGAGCAGTACTTC. Its translation: CASRTGVPTDEQYF.

This clone was counted a single time. The V call is TRBV11-1, the J call TRBJ1-6; the D gene is possibly TRBD1 (6 bases). Germline V gene sequence: CDR1 SGHAT, CDR2 FQDESV (reference sequence). Between the trimmed V and J ends, which lost 3 bases and 10 bases, there was a span of 13 bases. The CDR3 spans 14 residues. Here the CDR3 DNA reads TGTGCCAGCAGCTTGTCGGCCAGGGGATCACCCCTCCACTTT. It codes for CASSLSARGSPLHF.

This chain joins TRBV18 and TRBJ1-2; 9 nucleotides agree with TRBD1. In germline, CDR1 is KGHSH, CDR2 LQKENI. CDR3 size: 16 residues. The J segment lost 0 bases and the V segment lost 5 bases, leaving 7 bases of the junction unmatched. CDR3 coding DNA: TGTGCCAGCTCAGGAGGACAGGGGTCTTCTAACTATGGCTACACCTTC. It codes for CASSGGQGSSNYGYTF. Complete variable domain (other parts from reference TRBV18 and TRBJ1-2): NAGVMQNPRHLVRRRGQEARLRCSPMKGHSHVYWYRQLPEEGLKFMVYLQKENIIDESGMPKERFSAEFPKEGPSILRIQQVVRGDSAAYFCASSGGQGSSNYGYTFGSGTRLTVV.

The chain combines TRBV5-1 with TRBJ2-1; 7 nucleotides match TRBD1. Germline V gives CDR1 SGHRS, CDR2 YFSETQ. The CDR3 sequence is 14 residues long. V was pared by 3 bases and J by 7 bases, with 7 bases of the junction left unmatched. The CDR3 sequence: CASSSGQLINEQFF. In nucleotides, the CDR3 is TGCGCCAGCAGCTCGGGACAGCTAATTAATGAGCAGTTCTTC.

This clone came up once. V and J are TRBV5-6 and TRBJ1-6; possible D gene TRBD1, 6 bases. Trimming removed 0 bases from V and 10 bases from J, with 14 bases in between. The CDR3 is made up of 15 amino acids. Germline CDR1 and CDR2: SGHDT and YYEEEE. CDR3: CASSLAGGAGSPLHF. CDR3 sequence (DNA): TGTGCCAGCAGCTTGGCCGGGGGGGCTGGGTCACCCCTCCACTTT. The full variable domain, its missing parts supplied by reference TRBV5-6 and TRBJ1-6, is DAGVTQSPTHLIKTRGQQVTLRCSPKSGHDTVSWYQQALGQGPQFIFQYYEEEERQRGNFPDRFSGHQFPNYSSELNVNALLLGDSALYLCASSLAGGAGSPLHFGNGTRLTVT.

This clone showed up just once. The same CDR3 also results from other DNA sequences found in this sample. The J gene is TRBJ2-7, the V gene TRBV7-2, with D uncertain. There are 13 residues in the CDR3. V was clipped by 1 base and J by 4 bases, with 8 bases between them. The germline V gene has CDR1 SGHTA and CDR2 FQGNSA. The CDR3 is CASSLGGGYEQYF. CDR3 DNA: TGTGCCAGCAGCTTAGGTGGCGGTTACGAGCAGTACTTC.

V and J are TRBV29-1 and TRBJ2-7, with D possibly being TRBD1 (6 bases). Germline values: CDR1 SQVTM, CDR2 ANQGSEA. V dropped 5 bases and J dropped 3 bases, with 14 bases sitting between them. The CDR3 sequence is 13 residues long. The CDR3 region has the DNA TGCAGCGTTTCGAGGGGGTTTAGCTACGAGCAGTACTTC. This codes for CSVSRGFSYEQYF.

V gene TRBV6-2 or TRBV6-3 combines with J gene TRBJ1-1; D unclear. Trimming removed 0 bases from V and 4 bases from J, with 21 bases in between. CDR3 length: 18 amino acids. Germline V lookup: CDR1 MNHEY, CDR2 SVGEGT. CDR3 region: CASSYSLDRAIGSTEAFF. CDR3 bases: TGTGCCAGCAGTTACTCCCTTGATAGGGCCATCGGGAGCACTGAAGCTTTCTTT.

The CDR3 nucleotides read TGTGCCAGCAGTTACGGGGGGGCCGACACTGAAGCTTTCTTT. Amino acid sequence: CASSYGGADTEAFF. This sequence joins TRBV6-2 or TRBV6-3 and TRBJ1-1; possible D gene TRBD1, 6 bases. Per the germline V gene, CDR1 is MNHEY and CDR2 is SVGEGT. The CDR3 runs to 14 residues. V lost 2 bases and J 3 bases, leaving 10 bases between the germline ends.

The DNA of the CDR3 is TGTGCCAGCACTCCCGGTTGGGCAGACCTGTCTGAGCAGTACTTC. Amino acids: CASTPGWADLSEQYF. The rearrangement joins TRBV5-6 to TRBJ2-7, with D unresolved. Trimming stripped 6 bases from V and 7 bases from J, with 23 bases between. The CDR3 loop spans 15 amino acids. Germline-derived CDR1 and CDR2 are SGHDT and YYEEEE.

This chain connects TRBV30 to TRBJ2-7; the D gene is possibly TRBD2 (5 bases). V was cut by 2 bases and J by 4 bases, with 15 bases left in between. The CDR3 has 14 residues. CDR1 and CDR2 from the germline V gene are GTSNPN and SVGIG (reference sequence). CDR3 nucleotide sequence: TGTGCCTGGAGTTCCGGACTTTACCGGTACGAGCAGTACTTC. Its protein product is CAWSSGLYRYEQYF.

The chain links TRBV24-1 to TRBJ2-3, with D perhaps matching TRBD1 (6 bases). CDR3 length equals 14 residues. CDR1 and CDR2 from the germline V gene are KGHDR and SFDVKD. Between the trimmed V and J ends, which lost 5 bases and 4 bases, there was a span of 12 bases. This CDR3 is CATSAPQGPDTQYF. The CDR3 DNA follows: TGTGCCACCAGTGCCCCCCAGGGGCCAGATACGCAGTATTTT.

This clone was seen once. The chain is built from TRBV18 and TRBJ2-7; TRBD1 aligns across 7 bases. The V gene's germline CDR1 is KGHSH and CDR2 LQKENI. This CDR3 has 13 amino acids. With V trimmed by 4 bases and J by 6 bases, 6 bases remained unmatched. The chain's CDR3 is CASSLGTASEQYF. For the CDR3, the DNA is TGTGCCAGCTCACTTGGGACAGCCTCCGAGCAGTACTTC.

This chain connects TRBV30 to TRBJ1-2; a weak D match, TRBD1 (5 bases). CDR1 and CDR2 (germline): GTSNPN, SVGIG (reference sequence). V gave up 5 bases and J gave up 4 bases, with 20 bases separating them. The CDR3 sequence is 15 residues long. The CDR3 nucleotides read TGTGCCTGGCAGGCTTTAAGGGGCGTGGGCTATGGCTACACCTTC. It specifies CAWQALRGVGYGYTF.

This sequence joins TRBV7-2 and TRBJ1-6, with D unresolved. Trimming cost V 1 base and J 14 bases, with 6 bases left between them. The CDR3 is made up of 11 amino acids. Germline V gene sequence: CDR1 SGHTA, CDR2 FQGNSA. The CDR3 is CASSLDWTLHF. For the CDR3, the DNA is TGTGCCAGCAGCTTAGATTGGACCCTCCACTTT.

In nucleotides, the CDR3 is TGTGCCAGCTCCGACCAAGGGACGCACAACTATGGCTACACCTTC. Translated, it gives CASSDQGTHNYGYTF. V is TRBV18 and J is TRBJ1-2; a weak D match, TRBD1 (5 bases). The V gene's germline CDR1 is KGHSH and CDR2 LQKENI. This CDR3 contains 15 residues. V was cut by 6 bases and J by 2 bases, with 16 bases left in between.

This clone was seen a single time. This rearrangement joins TRBV3-1 (or the pseudogene TRBV3-2) to TRBJ1-6, with D unresolved. This CDR3 has 12 residues. From germline, CDR1 is LGHDT and CDR2 YNNKEL (reference sequence). Trimming took 6 bases from V and 6 from J, leaving 6 bases between them. Here the CDR3 DNA reads TGTGCCAGCAGATTCTCTAATTCACCCCTCCACTTT. Translation gives CASRFSNSPLHF.

The chain uses TRBV19 and TRBJ1-2, with 8 bases lining up with TRBD1. V gave up 7 bases and J gave up 6 bases; unmatched junction bases: 16. The germline gives CDR1 LNHDA, CDR2 SQIVND (reference sequence). The CDR3 is made up of 16 amino acids. The CDR3 sequence: CASNRDRTYSADGYTF. The CDR3 nucleotides read TGTGCCAGTAACAGGGACAGGACCTATAGCGCGGATGGCTACACCTTC.